These T cell receptor beta chains were read from a single sample in a study of T cell changes during pregnancy in multiple sclerosis. Profiling relied on immunoSEQ multiplex PCR, and the TCRdb table lists in-frame clones only, not all of them. The top ten clones hold roughly 10% of a sample with several thousand clones, around 90% of them seen once. Sample: CD8+ T cells from peripheral blood mononuclear cells, taken in the first trimester of pregnancy. These receptors came from a female donor in good health, enrolled as a control in a pregnancy study. CDR3s include the opening cysteine and the closing phenylalanine or tryptophan. The D gene is left open where the match is weak. Clone size, where shown, is once, few, many, or a class for clones that have expanded.

D gene	V gene	clone size	J gene	CDR3 DNA	CDR3 protein
-	TRBV12-5	-	TRBJ2-3	TGTGCTAGTGGTTACCAAGCGGATACGCAGTATTTT	CASGYQADTQYF
-	TRBV2	-	TRBJ2-7	TGTGCCAGCAGTGAAGCGAAAGGGGAAACCTACGAGCAGTACTTC	CASSEAKGETYEQYF
TRBD1	TRBV5-1	-	TRBJ1-2	TGCGCCAGCACCGGGACAGGGACCTATGGCTACACCTTC	CASTGTGTYGYTF
TRBD2	TRBV4-2	-	TRBJ2-3	TGTGCCAGCAGTGGGACTAGCGGGGGGGGACCAGATACGCAGTATTTT	CASSGTSGGGPDTQYF
TRBD1	TRBV19	-	TRBJ1-2	TGTGCCAGTAGACTTCGGACAGGGGGCGATGGCTACACCTTC	CASRLRTGGDGYTF
-	TRBV6-6	once	TRBJ2-7	TGTGCCAGCAGTTACCCACAGGGATCTTCCTACGAGCAGTACTTC	CASSYPQGSSYEQYF
TRBD2	TRBV28	-	TRBJ2-2	TGTGCCAGCAGTCTGGCGGGGGAGGGCGGGGAGCTGTTTTTT	CASSLAGEGGELFF
-	TRBV7-3	-	TRBJ1-6	TGTGCCAGCAGGGAGGGAGGGAATAATTCACCCCTCCACTTT	CASREGGNNSPLHF
-	TRBV21-1	-	TRBJ2-3	TGTGCCAGCAGCGAAATGGTTCCAGGAACTAGCACAGATACGCAGTATTTT	CASSEMVPGTSTDTQYF
TRBD2	TRBV29-1	-	TRBJ2-1	TGCAGCGTTGAAGGTTGGACTAGCGGCTCCTACAATGAGCAGTTCTTC	CSVEGWTSGSYNEQFF
-	TRBV7-8	-	TRBJ1-2	TGTGCCAGCAGCTTAGGCGGTGGTGATTCTAACTATGGCTACACCTTC	CASSLGGGDSNYGYTF
TRBD2	TRBV28	-	TRBJ2-1	TGTGCCATCTCCTCTGGGACTAGGGATTTGTACAATGAGCAGTTCTTC	CAISSGTRDLYNEQFF
-	TRBV5-1	-	TRBJ2-2	TGCGCCAGCAGCTTGGGGGGGGCCGGGGAGCTGTTTTTT	CASSLGGAGELFF
TRBD1	TRBV13	-	TRBJ2-7	TGTGCCAGCAGCACCCACCGACAGGGTTGGGACGAGCAGTACTTC	CASSTHRQGWDEQYF
-	TRBV19	-	TRBJ1-3	TGTGCCAGTAGTATCCTCCTATCGGCTGGAAACACCATATATTTT	CASSILLSAGNTIYF
-	TRBV27	-	TRBJ2-7	TGTGCCAGCTCGGCGGGCGGGGCCGAGCAGTACTTC	CASSAGGAEQYF
-	TRBV5-1	-	TRBJ2-7	TGCGCCAGCAGCTTGGATCAGGGCACCTACGAGCAGTACTTC	CASSLDQGTYEQYF
TRBD1	TRBV6-1	-	TRBJ2-2	TGTGCCGGCGGGACCGGGACAGGGGAAGTTGGGGAGCTGTTTTTT	CAGGTGTGEVGELFF
-	TRBV6-5	-	TRBJ1-4	TGTGCCAGCAGTTACGGCTGGGCAGTCAATGAAAAACTGTTTTTT	CASSYGWAVNEKLFF
-	TRBV6-1	-	TRBJ2-7	TGTGCCAGCAGTGAGGACAGTCACTACGAGCAGTACTTC	CASSEDSHYEQYF
TRBD1	TRBV5-1	few	TRBJ1-3	TGCGCCAGCAGCCCGGACAGGCCCTACTCTGGAAACACCATATATTTT	CASSPDRPYSGNTIYF
TRBD1	TRBV5-6	-	TRBJ2-7	TGTGCCAGCAGCTGGGGGACAGGGGGGATATACGAGCAGTACTTC	CASSWGTGGIYEQYF
-	TRBV5-6	-	TRBJ2-7	TGTGCCAGCAGCTCATCGGGCAGGGGGGCCTACGAGCAGTACTTC	CASSSSGRGAYEQYF
TRBD2	TRBV18	-	TRBJ2-2	TGTGCCAGCTCACCACCCAGCGGGGGTTGGACCGGGGAGCTGTTTTTT	CASSPPSGGWTGELFF
-	TRBV6-4	once	TRBJ2-3	TGTGCCAGCAGTGAAGGCAGCGGGTCCACAGATACGCAGTATTTT	CASSEGSGSTDTQYF
-	TRBV7-9	-	TRBJ2-1	TGTGCCAGCAGCTCCCCTGTCCCAACAGGGTTTAGGGACAATGAGCAGTTCTTC	CASSSPVPTGFRDNEQFF
TRBD2	TRBV27	-	TRBJ2-1	TGTGCCAGCAGCCGTGTTGCACTAGCGGTCTACAATGAGCAGTTCTTC	CASSRVALAVYNEQFF
TRBD2	TRBV28	-	TRBJ2-5	TGTGCCAGCAGTCCCGGGACTAGCGGGAGCCCTAAGACCCAGTACTTC	CASSPGTSGSPKTQYF
-	TRBV5-1	-	TRBJ2-7	TGCGCCAGCAGCTTAGGGGGTAGCTCCTACGAGCAGTACTTC	CASSLGGSSYEQYF
-	TRBV27	-	TRBJ2-2	TGTGCCAGGATTGGTAGTGGGGAGCTGTTTTTT	CARIGSGELFF
TRBD1	TRBV6-5	-	TRBJ1-5	TGTGCCAGCAGTTCTGGGACAGGGGACTATCAGCCCCAGCATTTT	CASSSGTGDYQPQHF
TRBD2	TRBV28	-	TRBJ2-1	TGTGCCAGCAGTTTAAGCCCACTACTAGCGGGCCTTCCCTACAATGAGCAGTTCTTC	CASSLSPLLAGLPYNEQFF
-	TRBV6-5	-	TRBJ2-2	TGTGCCAGCAGTTACGGCACAGAGGGGGAGCTGTTTTTT	CASSYGTEGELFF
-	TRBV13	-	TRBJ1-2	TGTGCCAGCAGCCCCGAGGGGGTTGGCTACACCTTC	CASSPEGVGYTF
TRBD1	TRBV5-1	-	TRBJ1-1	TGCGCCAGCAGCTTGGTCGTGGACAGGGAATTTGAAGCTTTCTTT	CASSLVVDREFEAFF
-	TRBV6-5	-	TRBJ1-3	TGTGCCAGCAGCGCCGGGAGGTCTGGAAACACCATATATTTT	CASSAGRSGNTIYF